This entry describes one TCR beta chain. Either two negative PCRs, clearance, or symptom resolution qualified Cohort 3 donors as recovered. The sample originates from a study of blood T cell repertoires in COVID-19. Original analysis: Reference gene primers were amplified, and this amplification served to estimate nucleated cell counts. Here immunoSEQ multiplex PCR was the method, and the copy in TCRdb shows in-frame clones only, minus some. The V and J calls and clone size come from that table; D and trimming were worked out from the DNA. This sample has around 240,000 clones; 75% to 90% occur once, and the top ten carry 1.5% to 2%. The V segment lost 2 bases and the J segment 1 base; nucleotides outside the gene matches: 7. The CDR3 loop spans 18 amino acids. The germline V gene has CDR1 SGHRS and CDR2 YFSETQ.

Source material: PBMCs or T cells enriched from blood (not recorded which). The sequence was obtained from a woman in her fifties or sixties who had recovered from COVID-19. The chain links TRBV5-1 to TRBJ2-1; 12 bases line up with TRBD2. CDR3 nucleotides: TGCGCCAGCAGCTTACCTAGCGGGAGGGCCGGGTCCTACAATGAGCAGTTCTTC. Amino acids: CASSLPSGRAGSYNEQFF.